This T cell receptor beta chain derives from a study of shared clonotypes between healthy human individuals (dated by TCRdb to between 2020 and 2021). With regard to the full study: Two women and a few men aged 18 to 49 years were included in the cohort. To estimate repertoire size and how much clonotypes are shared between individuals, the study performed deep sequencing of blood TCR repertoires from five healthy adults. For each donor, CD4 naive and CD4 memory were each run on three plates, CD8 naive on two plates, and CD8 memory on one plate. Leukapheresis yielded between about 0.94 and 8.9 billion PBMCs per donor. Different laboratories and diverse techniques were used to prepare libraries and sequence TCR repertoires, to increase sequencing depth and limit assay-specific biases.

This clone was counted a few times. It has no known antigen specificity. No clone much larger than this one lies a single base away; base qualities are absent. Overall study outcomes, separate from this receptor: Sampling was restricted to blood, and TCR repertoires in tissues likely differ from the TCR repertoires found in blood. When a few donors were compared, the shared fraction of clonotypes was roughly 4.8% for naive CD4, 3.5% for naive CD8, more than 2% for memory CD4, and approximately 0.4% for memory CD8. The genetic and exposure-history diversity represented was limited by the small number of donors. Incomplete sequencing was indicated by rarefaction of sorted-subset datasets, despite the large sequencing depth. Estimated clonotype richness was generally larger for naive than for memory subsets. Based on pairwise subsampling, the degree of clonotype sharing among donors was expected to be affected by sequencing depth. Clonotypes shared by all four sorted-subset donors showed higher generation probabilities than non-shared clonotypes.

V sheds 7 bases and J sheds 0 bases, leaving 9 bases between their ends. CDR1 and CDR2 are read off the germline V gene as MDHEN and SYDVKM. The CDR3 runs 13 residues from the cysteine to the phenylalanine. The sequence is cut down to CDR3 DNA, 39 bases in frame from base 1. The donors were healthy, HIV-negative adults who had no recently reported acute infections or vaccinations. All donors were Caucasian adults living in Nashville, Tennessee, USA. CD4+ T cells were enriched through magnetic negative selection, after which naive cells were positively selected on CD45RA and the remaining negative fraction served as the memory subset. Blood was collected by leukapheresis, and PBMCs were isolated by Ficoll-Histopaque density gradient centrifugation and then cryopreserved in liquid nitrogen vapor phase. Purity and quantity of every magnetically sorted T cell population were checked by analytical flow cytometry. Each sorted fraction had its genomic DNA isolated and then quantified by UV absorbance on a Nanodrop 2000c.

Using the deep immunoSEQ assay, multiplex PCR amplified TCR CDR3 regions from genomic DNA. For each cell subset, the extracted genomic DNA was distributed evenly across all wells of several immunoSEQ 96-well plates, and each plate served as one replicate. For sorted subsets, approximately 200 ng of genomic DNA, equivalent to some 33,000 T cell genomes, went into each replicate PCR. Purified libraries were quantified with a Qubit 3.0 fluorometer, sized on a Bioanalyzer 2100, and re-quantified with the KAPA Library Quantification kit. Each immunoSEQ 96-well plate was sequenced on its own single-read 150-cycle Illumina NextSeq 550 flow cell. The authors' pipeline ran thus. Because the immunoSEQ output included only junctional sequences and no quality scores, the filtering could not be the same as the filtering used for full-length reads. Sequences were annotated with PyIR, a Python wrapper for IgBLAST v1.9, and V/J genes and CDR3 were assigned using IMGT germline references. Reads were removed for weak V/J assignments (E-value above 1e-6), missing CDR3, stop codons, out-of-frame junctions, or ambiguous translated residues. V3J clonotypes were defined by identical inferred V gene, J gene, and CDR3 amino acid sequence. Percentage overlap between repertoires was calculated by dividing the number of shared unique clonotypes by the size of the smaller repertoire. Richness of each repertoire was evaluated using RTK rarefaction, the Chao1 estimator, and Recon v2.1 estimates of unobserved clonotypes. Generation probabilities were computed with OLGA for all TCRbeta clonotypes obtained by the gDNA method from several donors. The source is immuneACCESS, and TCRdb retained only in-frame sequences with V and J called. Part of the clones is not carried over; for the studies checked, unresolved V genes explain less than half of this, and the remainder is unexplained. That table gives V, J and clone size, and the DNA gave D and trimming. This sample gives approximately 700,000 clones in total; around 78% of them show up just once. More than 1.5% of the sample belongs to the ten largest clones.

The sequence is built from TRBV28 and TRBJ1-1, with the D gene not clear enough to name. Material: memory CD4+ T cells sorted from blood. Interpreted using the paper, the cell subset or site label stands for: CD45RA-negative fraction. The sequence derives from a woman aged 25 to 39 in good health. Read as DNA, the sequence is TGTGCCAGCAAAACGCGCCTGAACACTGAAGCTTTCTTT. It codes for CASKTRLNTEAFF.